This TCR beta chain was observed in a study of cytomegalovirus exposure and HLA in healthy donors. Profiling relied on immunoSEQ multiplex PCR, and the TCRdb table lists in-frame clones only, not all of them. The sample shows some 80,000 clones, 90% to 96% of them seen only once. This CDR3 is built from 16 residues. Germline V lookup: CDR1 PRHDT, CDR2 FYEKMQ (reference sequence). On this clone itself: Mismatch with germline at one junction end may stem from a read error.

Sequencing was carried out using PBMCs. The genes are TRBV13 and TRBJ1-2, with TRBD1 matching 7 bases. The TCR was taken from a man between 18 and 29 years old in good health and CMV-seropositive. CDR3 residues: CASSLGNRGGNYGYTF. The CDR3 bases are TGTGCCAGCAGCCTAGGGAACAGGGGTGGGAACTATGGCTACACCTTC. The complete variable domain, with remaining parts taken from reference TRBV13 and TRBJ1-2, reads AAGVIQSPRHLIKEKRETATLKCYPIPRHDTVYWYQQGPGQDPQFLISFYEKMQSDKGSIPDRFSAQQFSDYHSELNMSSLELGDSALYFCASSLGNRGGNYGYTFGSGTRLTVV.